This T cell receptor (beta chain) stems from a study of beta chain features in type 1 diabetes. In its sample, this clone was seen a few times. The antigen remains undetermined. CDR3 length: 13 residues. Germline CDR1 is GTSNPN and CDR2 is SVGIG (reference sequence). V lost 5 bases to trimming and J lost 4 bases, with 11 bases between them. Study findings and constraints: With patients and controls alike, PCR might favor shorter templates to an equal degree. The cDNA sequencing approach could over-represent high-TCR-expressing cells. The naive, central memory and Treg TCRB repertoires of patients appeared to be more similar to one another than those of healthy donors.

What was sequenced were expressed TCRB transcripts, since all of the isolated RNA had been reverse transcribed. Data came from immunoSEQ multiplex PCR; TCRdb stores just in-frame clones and leaves some out. This sample has about 130,000 clones, with around a tenth found just once. The receptor was isolated from a man between 18 and 35 years old in good health. The sequenced sample was central memory CD4+ T cells from blood. This chain joins TRBV30 and TRBJ1-4; D gene uncertain. The CDR3 DNA reads TGTGCCTGGTCCGGGAGAGGTAATGAAAAACTGTTTTTT. Its translation: CAWSGRGNEKLFF. The full variable domain, with the rest looked up from reference TRBV30 and TRBJ1-4, is SQTIHQWPATLVQPVGSPLSLECTVEGTSNPNLYWYRQAAGRGLQLLFYSVGIGQISSEVPQNLSASRPQDRQFILSSKKLLLSDSGFYLCAWSGRGNEKLFFGSGTQLSVL.